The TCR beta chain under discussion was sequenced for a study of type 1 and type 2 diabetes patients. For the study at large: CD4+ or CD8+ T cells were positively selected from PBMCs with microbeads. The study's findings and limits: Type 2 diabetes and control V and J usage correlated highly, about 0.97.

The CDR3 totals 14 residues. CDR1 DFQATT and CDR2 SNEGSKA come from the germline V gene (reference sequence). Genomic DNA was the PCR template. Multiplex PCR with 30 forward and 13 reverse primers amplified the TCR beta CDR3. TCRdb analysed the multiplex PCR reads with MiXCR anew, one entry per CDR3 protein. This table has 250,000 or so distinct CDR3 sequences, roughly 50% appearing once. Comments on this clonotype: Its specificity is unknown.

The source material was peripheral blood mononuclear cells (PBMCs). This TCR came from a young man with type 2 diabetes. This chain uses TRBV20-1 with TRBJ2-3, with D perhaps matching TRBD2 (6 bases). Matching the DNA end better, TRBJ2-5 makes the J call doubtful. CDR3 sequence: CSASPPSEGETQYF. The CDR3 region has the DNA TGCAGTGCTAGCCCTCCTTCGGAGGGGGAGACCCAGTACTTC.